This T cell receptor (beta chain) was sequenced during a study of blood T cell repertoires in COVID-19. Whole-study context: There were acute and convalescent COVID-19 samples, and they came from the United States, Italy and Spain.

In the study's own analysis: Amplifying reference gene primers gave estimates of nucleated cell counts. Sequenced by immunoSEQ multiplex PCR; TCRdb stores in-frame clones only, minus some. That table supplies the V and J calls and clone size; D and trimming were determined from the DNA. This sample has approximately 110,000 clones; approximately 81% occur once, and the top ten carry approximately 2.1%. Input material: peripheral blood. This TCR was sampled from a human donor in a cohort sampled during active COVID-19.

The DNA for the CDR3 is TGTGCCAGCTCACCCCAGTCGGACGGGAAGTATGGCTACACCTTC. Its translation is CASSPQSDGKYGYTF. The V and J genes are TRBV18 and TRBJ1-2; D is unclear. V was pared by 3 bases and J by 5 bases, with 16 bases between. This CDR3 has 15 residues. Germline values: CDR1 KGHSH, CDR2 LQKENI.